The 7 T cell receptor beta chains listed next were all sequenced from one sample in a study of CXCR3-negative and CXCR3-positive naive CD8 T cells. The authors made the TRB cDNA libraries by 5' RACE using UMI labels. TCRdb reprocessed the 5' RACE reads; each CDR3 protein has one entry and no DNA is given. The sample data list about 90,000 distinct CDR3 sequences. The sample comprised naive CXCR3- CD8+ T cells from blood. This sample's subset: CD45RO-CCR7+CD27+CD95- naive CD8+ T cells lacking CXCR3 (TNR3-). Source of these receptors: a human donor in good health. Some clones in this sample may be carry-over from other donors' samples.

The chain carries TRBV12-3 or TRBV12-4 and TRBJ2-7; TCRdb gives TRBD2 as the D gene, but with no DNA this cannot be confirmed. The CDR3 covers 14 residues. The CDR3 is CASSLYREKYEQYF.

The chain employs TRBV27 and TRBJ2-1; TCRdb lists TRBD1, though no DNA is available to test this call. The CDR3 runs 17 residues. Germline CDR1 is MNHEY and CDR2 is SMNVEV (reference sequence). The CDR3: CASSLSGGGITYNEQFF.

The chain carries TRBV27 and TRBJ1-2. Germline V gene lookup returns CDR1 MNHEY and CDR2 SMNVEV (reference sequence). The CDR3 spans 14 residues. The CDR3 reads CASSLLPGNSGYTF.

The V and J genes are TRBV15 and TRBJ2-7; there is no DNA to check the TCRdb D call of TRBD2. Germline V lookup: CDR1 LNHNV, CDR2 YYDKDF (reference sequence). CDR3 length equals 14 residues. CDR3 residues: CATSRVRGNYEQYF. Supplemented by reference TRBV15 and TRBJ2-7, the full variable domain reads DAMVIQNPRYQVTQFGKPVTLSCSQTLNHNVMYWYQQKSSQAPKLLFHYYDKDFNNEADTPDNFQSRRPNTSFCFLDIRSPGLGDTAMYLCATSRVRGNYEQYFGPGTRLTVT.

This rearrangement joins TRBV20-1 to TRBJ2-1; with no DNA, the TCRdb D assignment of TRBD2 cannot be verified. The CDR3 extends over 13 amino acids. Germline lookup yields CDR1 DFQATT and CDR2 SNEGSKA (reference sequence). The CDR3 is CSARDPTSLWQFF.

Here the CDR3 reads CASSRTSGGRETQYF. The chain is built from TRBV11-2 and TRBJ2-5; no DNA is available, so the TRBD2 call from TCRdb remains unchecked. In germline, CDR1 is SGHAT, CDR2 FQNNGV. The CDR3 runs to 15 residues.

The chain employs TRBV14 and TRBJ2-1. This CDR3 has 17 amino acids. Germline V gene sequence: CDR1 SGHDN, CDR2 FVKESK. CDR3 residues: CASSQFLAASSYNEQFF.